Below, 4 T cell receptor beta chains from the same sample are listed, as sequenced in a study of blood T cell repertoires in COVID-19. TCRdb's copy holds only in-frame clones and misses some; the assay was immunoSEQ multiplex PCR. The data show roughly 170,000 clones, with nearly 80% seen just once and about 26% held by the top ten. The sequencing sample was made of peripheral blood. All receptors derive from a woman in her 70s with acute or convalescent COVID-19.

The chain carries TRBV4-1 and TRBJ2-5; unclear D gene. Germline V gene lookup returns CDR1 MGHRA and CDR2 YSYEKL. This CDR3 contains 15 residues. V lost 3 bases and J 2 bases, leaving 13 bases between the germline ends. The CDR3, as DNA: TGCGCCAGCAGCCAGAACATAAGGCGGCAAGAGACCCAGTACTTC. Its protein is CASSQNIRRQETQYF.

This rearrangement joins TRBV19 to TRBJ2-1, with D perhaps matching TRBD1 (5 bases). The length of the CDR3 is 16 residues. Germline CDR1 is LNHDA and CDR2 is SQIVND (reference sequence). The V end lost 5 bases, the J end lost 0 bases, and 14 bases lay between the germline ends. In nucleotides, the CDR3 is TGTGCCAGTAGTGTCGAAGGGGTTGGCTCCTACAATGAGCAGTTCTTC. This sequence encodes CASSVEGVGSYNEQFF.

The rearrangement joins TRBV12-5 to TRBJ2-3; TRBD1 matches 9 bases. The CDR3 loop spans 17 amino acids. The germline gives CDR1 LGHNT, CDR2 FRNRAP. J was trimmed by 3 bases and V by 3 bases; bases with no gene match: 10. As DNA, the CDR3 is TGTGCTAGTGGTTTTTTGAAGGACAGGGGTCGGACAGATACGCAGTATTTT. It is translated as CASGFLKDRGRTDTQYF. Drawing the rest from reference TRBV12-5 and TRBJ2-3, the complete variable domain is DARVTQTPRHKVTEMGQEVTMRCQPILGHNTVFWYRQTMMQGLELLAYFRNRAPLDDSGMPKDRFSAEMPDATLATLKIQPSEPRDSAVYFCASGFLKDRGRTDTQYFGPGTRLTVL.

The J gene is TRBJ1-3, the V gene TRBV14, with D tentatively TRBD1 (5 bases). Germline CDR1 SGHDN, CDR2 FVKESK. V shed 4 bases and J shed 0 bases, with 13 bases lying between them. The CDR3 extends over 16 amino acids. As DNA, the CDR3 is TGTGCCAGCAGCCGGTTGGGGCCTAGCTCTGGAAACACCATATATTTT. Its protein is CASSRLGPSSGNTIYF. Looking up the rest from reference TRBV14 and TRBJ1-3 gives the full variable domain: EAGVTQFPSHSVIEKGQTVTLRCDPISGHDNLYWYRRVMGKEIKFLLHFVKESKQDESGMPNNRFLAERTGGTYSTLKVQPAELEDSGVYFCASSRLGPSSGNTIYFGEGSWLTVV.